This TCR beta chain appears in the sequencing data of a study of CD8+CD57+ T cells in acquired aplastic anemia. Across the study: On average, sorted CD4+ and CD8+ cells gave roughly 3 ug of DNA. CD4+ reads averaged roughly 9.8 million in healthy donors.

Study-wide findings and caveats: With respect to CD8+ Simpson's diversity, patients and controls did not differ significantly. Approximately 29 was the count of CD8+ CDR3 sequences that patients shared with controls.

The J segment lost 2 bases and the V segment lost 6 bases, leaving 3 bases of the junction unmatched. The CDR3 runs 15 residues. Germline assignment: CDR1 SGHDN and CDR2 FVKESK. TCR beta VDJ and CDR3 profiles were obtained from a genomic DNA template. TCRdb recomputed calls from the reads with MiXCR, one row per CDR3 protein. The table has fewer than 200,000 distinct CDR3 sequences, approximately 60% seen once. This clonotype turned up a few times. What it binds is unknown. The V gene is TRBV14, the J gene TRBJ2-6; TRBD2 matches at 8 bases. What was sequenced was sorted CD4+, CD8+, or CD8+CD57+ T cells (not recorded which) from PBMCs. This TCR came from a human donor in good health. DNA for the CDR3: TGTGCCAGCAGTCGGGGGGGCGCTGGGGCCAACGTCCTGACTTTC. Its protein is CASSRGGAGANVLTF.